A selection of T cell receptor beta chains follows, all from one sample in a study of T cells and Merkel cell carcinoma outcomes. Produced via immunoSEQ multiplex PCR; TCRdb's table is partial and in-frame only. The sample yields roughly 15,000 clones, roughly 92% seen once. The sample comprised tumor tissue from Merkel cell carcinoma. The receptors were sampled from a human donor with Merkel cell carcinoma. CDR3s include the opening cysteine and the closing phenylalanine or tryptophan. The D gene is left open where the match is weak. Size is omitted from some rows. Given values are once, few, many or a class for expanded clones.

once,TRBV9,-,TRBJ2-7,CASSGKEGVQYF,TGTGCCAGCAGCGGAAAAGAGGGGGTGCAGTACTTC
-,TRBV4-3,-,TRBJ1-1,CASSLTVGWNTEAFF,TGCGCCAGCAGCCTCACCGTCGGTTGGAACACTGAAGCTTTCTTT
-,TRBV7-9,-,TRBJ1-3,CASTSSSGNTIYF,TGTGCCAGCACCAGTTCCTCTGGAAACACCATATATTTT
-,TRBV2,-,TRBJ1-2,CASSEVGRGWGYTF,TGTGCCAGCAGTGAAGTCGGCAGGGGCTGGGGCTACACCTTC
-,TRBV27,TRBD1,TRBJ1-2,CASSLSGQGYGYTF,TGTGCCAGCAGTTTATCCGGACAGGGCTATGGCTACACCTTC
-,TRBV9,-,TRBJ1-3,CASSVDRGATIYF,TGTGCCAGCAGCGTAGATCGGGGAGCCACCATATATTTT
-,TRBV7-2,-,TRBJ2-7,CASSLATRYEQYF,TGTGCCAGCAGCCTCGCGACTCGCTACGAGCAGTACTTC
-,TRBV11-2,-,TRBJ1-1,CASSAVAGGWTEAFF,TGTGCCAGCAGCGCGGTCGCCGGGGGTTGGACTGAAGCTTTCTTT
-,TRBV28,TRBD2,TRBJ2-3,CASGGDSTDTQYF,TGTGCCAGCGGGGGGGATAGCACAGATACGCAGTATTTT
few,TRBV28,-,TRBJ2-5,CASSPGGEIQETQYF,TGTGCCAGCAGCCCCGGCGGGGAAATTCAAGAGACCCAGTACTTC
-,TRBV4-3,-,TRBJ2-7,CASSQNFRDTRYEQYF,TGCGCCAGCAGCCAAAACTTCCGGGACACTCGCTACGAGCAGTACTTC
-,TRBV4-1,-,TRBJ1-1,CASSLRVLPADTKAFF,TGCGCCAGCAGCCTCCGGGTCCTTCCGGCGGACACTAAAGCTTTCTTT
-,TRBV7-9,-,TRBJ2-7,CAGSRADEQYF,TGTGCCGGCAGTCGGGCGGACGAGCAGTACTTC
once,TRBV18,-,TRBJ2-1,CASSTAENEQFF,TGTGCCAGCTCAACGGCGGAAAATGAGCAGTTCTTC
-,TRBV7-9,-,TRBJ2-3,CASSLDGPADTQYF,TGTGCCAGCAGCTTGGACGGGCCGGCAGATACGCAGTATTTT
-,TRBV11-3,TRBD2,TRBJ2-5,CASSLGGGSETQYF,TGTGCCAGCAGCTTGGGGGGGGGTTCGGAGACCCAGTACTTC
-,TRBV5-6,TRBD1,TRBJ1-1,CASSSGTGIVGTEAFF,TGTGCCAGCAGCTCCGGGACAGGGATTGTAGGCACTGAAGCTTTCTTT
-,TRBV9,-,TRBJ1-2,CASSVWGVGGYTF,TGTGCCAGCAGCGTTTGGGGAGTAGGTGGCTACACCTTC
-,TRBV7-9,TRBD2,TRBJ2-7,CASRNRPGLAGYEQYF,TGTGCCAGCAGGAATCGTCCGGGACTAGCGGGCTACGAGCAGTACTTC
-,TRBV11-1,TRBD1,TRBJ1-1,CASSVARGQGTSF,TGTGCCAGCAGCGTCGCCAGGGGACAGGGAACTAGTTTT
-,TRBV30,-,TRBJ1-3,CAWSPWGGGAAGNTIYF,TGTGCCTGGAGTCCCTGGGGCGGGGGGGCTGCTGGAAACACCATATATTTT
-,TRBV5-1,-,TRBJ2-3,CASSLAGVPTDTQYF,TGCGCCAGCAGCTTGGCTGGCGTTCCCACAGATACGCAGTATTTT
-,TRBV6-6,-,TRBJ1-1,CASSWDPNTEAFF,TGTGCCAGCAGTTGGGACCCGAACACTGAAGCTTTCTTT
-,TRBV6-5,-,TRBJ2-7,CASRGNEQYF,TGTGCCAGCCGCGGGAACGAGCAGTACTTC
-,TRBV28,-,TRBJ1-1,CASSLGLNTEAFF,TGTGCCAGCAGTTTGGGCCTCAACACTGAAGCTTTCTTT
-,TRBV18,-,TRBJ1-2,CASSPGSNYGYTF,TGTGCCAGCTCACCCGGATCTAACTATGGCTACACCTTC
-,TRBV5-1,-,TRBJ2-3,CASSLLLETDTQYF,TGCGCCAGCAGCTTGTTGTTAGAAACAGATACGCAGTATTTT
-,TRBV5-4,TRBD2,TRBJ2-2,CASSSLAEATGELFF,TGTGCTAGCAGTTCACTAGCGGAAGCCACCGGGGAGCTGTTTTTT
-,TRBV30,-,TRBJ2-1,CAWKSVPGEQFF,TGTGCCTGGAAAAGTGTACCAGGGGAGCAGTTCTTC
few,TRBV5-5,-,TRBJ1-6,CASSPWAGFYNSPLHF,TGTGCCAGCAGCCCCTGGGCTGGATTCTATAATTCACCCCTCCACTTT
-,TRBV12-5,TRBD1,TRBJ1-1,CASGQTGTTEAFF,TGTGCTAGTGGCCAGACAGGGACCACTGAAGCTTTCTTT
-,TRBV2,-,TRBJ2-1,CAGAWGQINNEQFF,TGTGCCGGAGCCTGGGGGCAGATCAACAATGAGCAGTTCTTC
-,TRBV4-2,TRBD2,TRBJ2-3,CASSPNSGGTTDTQYF,TGTGCCAGCAGCCCGAATAGCGGGGGGACAACAGATACGCAGTATTTT
-,TRBV6-6,-,TRBJ2-7,CASSTGIYEQYF,TGTGCCAGCAGTACAGGAATTTACGAGCAGTACTTC
once,TRBV15,-,TRBJ1-1,CATSRAENTEAFF,TGTGCCACCAGCAGAGCGGAGAACACTGAAGCTTTCTTT
-,TRBV4-3,-,TRBJ2-7,CASSQTRQVTYEQYF,TGCGCCAGCAGCCAGACTAGACAGGTAACCTACGAGCAGTACTTC
-,TRBV28,-,TRBJ1-1,CASSTPGASTEAFF,TGTGCCAGCAGTACGCCCGGCGCTTCCACTGAAGCTTTCTTT
-,TRBV15,-,TRBJ1-4,CATSRDLGKNEKLFF,TGTGCCACCAGCAGAGATCTCGGAAAGAATGAAAAACTGTTTTTT
-,TRBV30,TRBD2,TRBJ2-1,CAWSRLAAGDEQFF,TGTGCCTGGAGTCGACTAGCGGCTGGGGATGAGCAGTTCTTC
-,TRBV5-1,-,TRBJ1-1,CASSLVMGPDTEAFF,TGCGCCAGCAGCTTGGTAATGGGCCCTGACACTGAAGCTTTCTTT
-,TRBV5-1,TRBD1,TRBJ2-5,CASSTTGGGETQYF,TGCGCCAGCAGCACCACAGGGGGCGGGGAGACCCAGTACTTC
-,TRBV4-3,TRBD2,TRBJ2-4,CASSQELAGGPLAKNIQYF,TGCGCCAGCAGCCAAGAACTAGCGGGAGGGCCATTAGCCAAAAACATTCAGTACTTC
-,TRBV7-9,-,TRBJ1-4,CASSLVGEKLFF,TGTGCCAGCAGCTTAGTAGGGGAAAAACTGTTTTTT
-,TRBV7-6,-,TRBJ2-3,CASSLGVGRTDTQYF,TGTGCCAGCAGCTTAGGAGTGGGTCGCACAGATACGCAGTATTTT
-,TRBV7-9,-,TRBJ2-3,CASSVSAASTDTQYF,TGTGCCAGCAGCGTCTCGGCAGCTAGCACAGATACGCAGTATTTT
-,TRBV20-1,-,TRBJ2-5,CSAGRGETQYF,TGCAGTGCTGGGAGGGGGGAGACCCAGTACTTC
once,TRBV5-4,-,TRBJ2-3,CASGIVRTQYF,TGTGCCAGCGGAATAGTGCGTACGCAGTATTTT
few,TRBV28,-,TRBJ1-2,CASGRTGSLHGGYTF,TGTGCCAGCGGACGTACAGGGTCCCTTCATGGGGGCTACACCTTC
-,TRBV29-1,-,TRBJ1-1,CSVARFAGEAFF,TGCAGCGTTGCCCGTTTCGCGGGAGAAGCTTTCTTT
once,TRBV28,-,TRBJ2-7,CASLDSSSYEQYF,TGTGCCAGCTTGGACAGTAGCTCCTACGAGCAGTACTTC
-,TRBV5-1,-,TRBJ1-1,CASSPQGSNTEAFF,TGCGCCAGCAGCCCACAGGGATCGAACACTGAAGCTTTCTTT
once,TRBV15,TRBD2,TRBJ2-7,CATSRSGRHYEQYF,TGTGCCACCAGCAGGAGCGGGAGGCATTACGAGCAGTACTTC
once,TRBV7-2,TRBD1,TRBJ1-2,CASRQGGNYGYTF,TGTGCCAGCAGACAAGGGGGCAACTATGGCTACACCTTC
-,TRBV7-9,-,TRBJ1-2,CASSLGGKSGYTF,TGTGCCAGCAGCTTAGGAGGGAAAAGTGGCTACACCTTC
-,TRBV7-9,-,TRBJ1-1,CASTRVWDTKAFF,TGTGCCAGCACCCGGGTGTGGGACACTAAAGCTTTCTTT
-,TRBV7-9,-,TRBJ1-6,CASSLGWVNSPLHF,TGTGCCAGCAGCTTAGGTTGGGTAAATTCACCCCTCCACTTT